This T cell receptor (beta chain) appears in the sequencing data of a study of regulatory T cells in long-lasting Graves disease. The overall study: Under 3 months of antithyroid drugs had been taken by newly diagnosed Graves' patients.

As regards this clonotype: This may be a read error: a much more frequent sequence differs by one nucleotide.

The sample's time point: newly diagnosed GD, antithyroid drugs for less than 3 months. The TCR library used RNA extracted from PBMCs. iRepertoire HTBI primers and Arm-PCR of CDR3 regions built TCR beta libraries. As originally analysed: Overall, samples carried more than 55 TRBV and 14 TRBJ segments. MiXCR was run by TCRdb on the multiplex PCR reads, yielding one entry per CDR3 protein. For this entry, the V and J calls and clone size follow TCRdb and not the study's own pipeline. Among about 330,000 distinct CDR3 sequences listed, 15% to 20% were seen once. After removal of 6 bases from V and 5 bases from J, the junction contained 14 bases not matched to a gene. This CDR3 spans 17 amino acids. This sample also belongs to another study, concerning T cells in Graves' hyperthyroidism and ophthalmopathy.

The J gene is TRBJ2-1, the V gene TRBV12-3 or TRBV12-4, with 9 positions matching TRBD2. This TCR derives from a woman aged 18-29 years with Graves disease. The sequencing here drew on peripheral blood mononuclear cells (PBMCs), taken at new diagnosis, from a patient treated with antithyroid drugs. This CDR3 reads CASRPGAGTSSNNEQFF. The CDR3 bases are TGTGCCAGCAGGCCCGGAGCCGGGACTAGCAGCAACAATGAGCAGTTCTTC.